These 4 T cell receptor beta chains share one sample of origin, sequenced in a study of OX40 agonist ivuxolimab in advanced cancers. Library prep was done by the immunoSEQ multiplex PCR assay. Sourced from immuneACCESS, this table was stored by TCRdb with only in-frame sequences that have V and J called. A share of the clones is absent; for the studies checked, an unresolved V gene accounts for under half, and the remainder has no known explanation. The sample includes 55,000 to 70,000 clones, with under 90% observed a single time. The ten biggest clones cover around 2.1% of the sample. The source material was CD4+ or CD8+ T cells sorted from blood, sampled in a trial of the OX40 agonist ivuxolimab. The receptors shown here come from an adult with an advanced solid tumor such as melanoma, head and neck, liver or kidney cancer.

V usage is TRBV6-1 and J usage is TRBJ1-6; no firm D call. Germline V gene lookup returns CDR1 MNHNS and CDR2 SASEGT. The CDR3 runs to 15 residues. Trimming pared 1 base from V and 6 bases from J, leaving 10 bases between. The CDR3 reads CASSEEGISNSPLHF. The CDR3 coding sequence is TGTGCCAGCAGTGAAGAGGGTATATCTAATTCACCCCTCCACTTT.

CDR3 DNA: TGTGCCCTGAAAGACAGGCGAAACTATAATTCACCCCTCCACTTT. Its protein product is CALKDRRNYNSPLHF. The gene calls are TRBV30 and TRBJ1-6, with D possibly being TRBD1 (6 bases). Trimming stripped 8 bases from V and 3 bases from J, with 17 bases between. This CDR3 contains 15 residues. CDR1 is GTSNPN, CDR2 SVGIG, per germline (reference sequence).

This chain uses TRBV7-8 with TRBJ2-1; D uncertain. Germline values: CDR1 SGHVS, CDR2 FQNEAQ. The CDR3 contains 14 residues. The V end was cut by 0 bases, the J end by 9 bases, with 12 bases between. CDR3 sequence: CASSLALGTGEQFF. The CDR3 DNA reads as TGTGCCAGCAGCTTAGCATTAGGAACCGGTGAGCAGTTCTTC.

The CDR3 loop is CASSSGAPRADTQYF. As DNA, the CDR3 is TGTGCCAGCAGCTCGGGGGCGCCCAGGGCAGATACGCAGTATTTT. The chain recombines TRBV5-4 with TRBJ2-3; D is perhaps TRBD1 or TRBD2 (6 bases each). Germline V CDR1 and CDR2: SGHNT, YYREEE (reference sequence). Trimming cost V 3 bases and J 4 bases, with 15 bases left between them. This CDR3 contains 15 residues.